Shown below are 23 T cell receptor beta chains from a single sample sequenced in a study of blood T cell dynamics during melanoma immunotherapy. As to time point: pre-treatment baseline. Using immunoSEQ multiplex PCR, the repertoire was profiled, and TCRdb retains in-frame clones only, with some absent. Among around 7,000 clones, roughly 84% were seen once, and the ten largest hold 16%. The sequencing here drew on blood, taken from a patient treated with checkpoint blockade. These receptors were obtained from a human donor with melanoma.

J is TRBJ1-1 and V is TRBV19; D is uncertain. The CDR3 runs 12 residues. Germline V lookup: CDR1 LNHDA, CDR2 SQIVND (reference sequence). Trimming shortened V by 4 bases and J by 1 base, and 4 bases separated the two germline ends. The CDR3 loop reads CASSTGNTEAFF. CDR3 nucleotide sequence: TGTGCCAGTAGTACAGGGAACACTGAAGCTTTCTTT.

The V and J genes are TRBV7-2 and TRBJ2-7, with TRBD2 matching 11 bases. Germline V gene data show CDR1 as SGHTA and CDR2 as FQGNSA. This CDR3 region has 14 residues. V trimming: 7 bases; J trimming: 7 bases; junction bases outside the gene matches: 9. The CDR3 DNA reads TGTGCCAGCACCCCACTAGCGGGAGAGCGAGAGCAGTACTTC. Protein: CASTPLAGEREQYF. Full variable domain (missing parts from reference TRBV7-2 and TRBJ2-7): GAGVSQSPSNKVTEKGKDVELRCDPISGHTALYWYRQSLGQGLEFLIYFQGNSAPDKSGLPSDRFSAERTGGSVSTLTIQRTQQEDSAVYLCASTPLAGEREQYFGPGTRLTVT.

This chain links TRBV6-5 with TRBJ1-5; the D is unclear. Germline assignment: CDR1 MNHEY and CDR2 SVGAGI. Trimming removed 0 bases from V and 3 bases from J, with 3 bases in between. The CDR3 is 13 amino acids. The CDR3 DNA follows: TGTGCCAGCAGTTACTCGGCCAATCAGCCCCAGCATTTT. Encoded protein: CASSYSANQPQHF.

V is TRBV5-8 and J is TRBJ1-4, with no clear D. This CDR3 has 15 residues. Trimming removed 1 base at V and 7 bases at J, with 14 bases between. CDR1 is SGHTS, CDR2 YDEGEE, per germline. For the CDR3, the DNA is TGTGCCAGCAGCTTGTCTCGGGTATGGGGTGAAAAACTGTTTTTT. Encoded protein: CASSLSRVWGEKLFF.

This chain links TRBV20-1 with TRBJ2-7; D may be TRBD2 (6 bases). Trimming took off 1 base at V and 9 bases at J, with 10 bases between the two ends. Germline assignment: CDR1 DFQATT and CDR2 SNEGSKA (reference sequence). CDR3 length: 11 residues. DNA for the CDR3: TGCAGTGCTAGAGTCGGGGGTGGGCAGTACTTC. Protein: CSARVGGGQYF.

The CDR3 DNA follows: TGTGCCAGCAGTTTAATCGCAGGGGGGCGTCACTCCTACGAGCAGTACTTC. Protein product: CASSLIAGGRHSYEQYF. This chain connects TRBV28 to TRBJ2-5; tentatively, D is TRBD1 (7 bases). TRBJ2-7 explains the end of the DNA better; the J call may be wrong. This CDR3 has 17 amino acids. From germline, CDR1 is MDHEN and CDR2 SYDVKM.

This chain links TRBV4-2 with TRBJ2-2; tentative D call: TRBD2 (6 bases). From germline, CDR1 is LGHNA and CDR2 YNFKEQ. Trimming removed 1 base at V and 3 bases at J, with 18 bases between. The CDR3 is 18 residues long. The CDR3 reads CASSQVPGLATYTGELFF. The CDR3 DNA sequence: TGTGCCAGCAGCCAAGTTCCGGGACTCGCTACTTACACCGGGGAGCTGTTTTTT.

This clone appeared once. The J gene is TRBJ1-2, the V gene TRBV7-2; TRBD1 is a possible D gene (5 bases). This CDR3 has 13 amino acids. V was clipped by 5 bases and J by 7 bases, with 14 bases between them. Per the germline V gene, CDR1 is SGHTA and CDR2 is FQGNSA. The DNA for the CDR3 is TGTGCCAGCAGCATAAGCCAGGGCTTTGGCTACACCTTC. Amino acid sequence: CASSISQGFGYTF.

V usage is TRBV5-5 and J usage is TRBJ2-7; TRBD1 aligns across 8 bases. The germline CDR1 and CDR2 sequences are SGHKS and YYEKEE (reference sequence). The CDR3 covers 15 residues. Trimming removed 0 bases from V and 6 bases from J; junction bases left unmatched: 8. CDR3 amino acids: CASSLEQGAIIEQYF. CDR3 nucleotides: TGTGCCAGCAGCTTGGAGCAGGGGGCTATTATCGAGCAGTACTTC.

This rearrangement joins TRBV28 to TRBJ1-5; TRBD1 matches 9 bases. Per the germline V gene, CDR1 is MDHEN and CDR2 is SYDVKM. Losses at the gene ends were 8 bases for V and 6 bases for J; bases not matched to a gene: 11. The CDR3 has 15 residues. CDR3 loop: CASGLQGAVGQPQHF. As DNA, the CDR3 is TGTGCCAGCGGATTACAGGGGGCGGTGGGTCAGCCCCAGCATTTT.

The chain employs TRBV5-6 and TRBJ2-1; D possibly corresponds to TRBD2 (6 bases). The CDR3 sequence is 16 residues long. Trimming shortened V by 0 bases and J by 5 bases, and 15 bases separated the two germline ends. Germline CDR1 reads SGHDT; CDR2 reads YYEEEE. This CDR3 reads CASSLEAGTFHNEQFF. The CDR3 nucleotides read TGTGCCAGCAGCTTGGAGGCAGGGACTTTCCACAATGAGCAGTTCTTC.

This clone was detected a few times. The rearrangement uses TRBV18 and TRBJ2-5, with 8 bases that match TRBD1. Unmatched junction bases numbered 6, after V lost 3 bases and J lost 0 bases. The length of the CDR3 is 16 residues. Germline V gene sequence: CDR1 KGHSH, CDR2 LQKENI. CDR3 bases: TGTGCCAGCTCACCGTTGGACAGGGCCTACCAAGAGACCCAGTACTTC. Its translation is CASSPLDRAYQETQYF.

The J gene is TRBJ1-1, the V gene TRBV29-1, with D maybe TRBD1 (5 bases). Germline CDR1 SQVTM, CDR2 ANQGSEA. The germline V and J ends were trimmed by 3 bases and 0 bases, with 8 bases remaining between them. CDR3 length equals 13 residues. The CDR3 here is CSVDRGLNTEAFF. The CDR3 DNA sequence: TGCAGCGTTGATAGGGGCTTGAACACTGAAGCTTTCTTT. The variable domain in full, completed from reference TRBV29-1 and TRBJ1-1, reads SAVISQKPSRDICQRGTSLTIQCQVDSQVTMMFWYRQQPGQSLTLIATANQGSEATYESGFVIDKFPISRPNLTFSTLTVSNMSPEDSSIYLCSVDRGLNTEAFFGQGTRLTVV.

This chain joins TRBV10-3 and TRBJ2-7, with 7 bases that match TRBD1. The J segment lost 2 bases and the V segment lost 3 bases, leaving 7 bases of the junction unmatched. This CDR3 is built from 15 residues. Germline V gene lookup returns CDR1 ENHRY and CDR2 SYGVKD. CDR3 amino acids: CAISEPGQPTYEQYF. CDR3 bases: TGTGCCATCAGTGAACCGGGACAGCCAACCTACGAGCAGTACTTC.

The count of this clone is one. The rearrangement uses TRBV18 and TRBJ1-1; TRBD1 matches at 8 bases. Losses at the gene ends were 5 bases for V and 4 bases for J; bases not matched to a gene: 6. The CDR3 covers 14 residues. Germline V gene lookup returns CDR1 KGHSH and CDR2 LQKENI. The CDR3 reads CASSMDRAGTEAFF. The CDR3 DNA follows: TGTGCCAGCTCAATGGACAGGGCGGGCACTGAAGCTTTCTTT.

This clone has more than one count but fewer than ten. Other DNA sequences in the sample encode the same CDR3. The V and J genes are TRBV9 and TRBJ2-5; D may match TRBD1 or TRBD2 (8 bases each). Germline V lookup: CDR1 SGDLS, CDR2 YYNGEE. This CDR3 has 20 amino acids. The V and J ends lost 1 base and 1 base respectively, with 26 bases between them. This CDR3 reads CASSVCTGGRLAGFQETQYF. DNA for the CDR3: TGTGCCAGCAGCGTATGCACAGGGGGAAGGCTAGCGGGTTTCCAAGAGACCCAGTACTTC.

The gene calls are TRBV5-1 and TRBJ2-7, with 12 bases aligning to TRBD2. The germline V gene encodes CDR1 SGHRS and CDR2 YFSETQ. This CDR3 has 14 amino acids. The trim removed 3 bases at V and 4 bases at J, leaving 2 bases unmatched. This CDR3 is CASSWGTSGYEQYF. In nucleotides, the CDR3 is TGCGCCAGCAGCTGGGGGACTAGCGGGTACGAGCAGTACTTC.

The V call is TRBV6-5, the J call TRBJ1-2, with TRBD1 identical over 10 bases. With 2 bases clipped from V and 1 base from J, the junction kept 1 base outside the gene matches. The CDR3 extends over 15 amino acids. CDR1 is MNHEY and CDR2 is SVGAGI in the germline V gene. DNA for the CDR3: TGTGCCAGCAGTTACGGACAGGGGGGTAACTATGGCTACACCTTC. This encodes CASSYGQGGNYGYTF.

This clone turned up a few times. The chain combines TRBV5-1 with TRBJ2-7, with a tentative D call TRBD1 (6 bases). V shed 4 bases and J shed 3 bases, with 14 bases lying between them. Germline V gene data show CDR1 as SGHRS and CDR2 as YFSETQ. CDR3 length equals 14 residues. The CDR3 region has the DNA TGCGCCAGCAGCGACCCTCAACAGGGCTACGAGCAGTACTTC. Protein sequence: CASSDPQQGYEQYF.

The chain recombines TRBV6-1 with TRBJ1-2; 7 bases agree with TRBD1. CDR3 length: 15 residues. V shed 3 bases, J shed 5 bases, and the junction held 9 bases outside the gene matches. Germline CDR1 MNHNS, CDR2 SASEGT. CDR3 residues: CASSDYGQESYGYTF. DNA of the CDR3: TGTGCCAGCAGTGATTACGGACAGGAGTCATATGGCTACACCTTC.

This rearrangement joins TRBV2 to TRBJ1-5; 11 bases fit TRBD1. Looked up from germline, CDR1 is SNHLY and CDR2 is FYNNEI. This CDR3 has 16 residues. Losses at the gene ends were 3 bases for V and 2 bases for J; bases not matched to a gene: 3. In nucleotides, the CDR3 is TGTGCCAGCAGTGACAGGACAGGGGGCGGCAATCAGCCCCAGCATTTT. Encoded protein: CASSDRTGGGNQPQHF.

Only a few counts were recorded for this clone. This chain uses TRBV6-5 with TRBJ1-2; D gene unclear. Trimming removed 2 bases from V and 5 bases from J, with 9 bases in between. This CDR3 is 13 amino acids long. Germline lookup yields CDR1 MNHEY and CDR2 SVGAGI. CDR3 amino acids: CASSYLGRYGYTF. DNA for the CDR3: TGTGCCAGCAGTTACCTCGGGAGATATGGCTACACCTTC.

This clone has just a few counts. The chain has TRBV6-6 and TRBJ2-7, with a tentative D call TRBD2 (5 bases). Germline values: CDR1 MNHNY, CDR2 SVGAGI (reference sequence). The CDR3 extends over 12 amino acids. V lost 6 bases, J lost 2 bases, and 8 bases lay in between. CDR3 amino acids: CASRTGTYEQYF. CDR3 in DNA: TGTGCCAGCAGGACGGGGACCTACGAGCAGTACTTC.